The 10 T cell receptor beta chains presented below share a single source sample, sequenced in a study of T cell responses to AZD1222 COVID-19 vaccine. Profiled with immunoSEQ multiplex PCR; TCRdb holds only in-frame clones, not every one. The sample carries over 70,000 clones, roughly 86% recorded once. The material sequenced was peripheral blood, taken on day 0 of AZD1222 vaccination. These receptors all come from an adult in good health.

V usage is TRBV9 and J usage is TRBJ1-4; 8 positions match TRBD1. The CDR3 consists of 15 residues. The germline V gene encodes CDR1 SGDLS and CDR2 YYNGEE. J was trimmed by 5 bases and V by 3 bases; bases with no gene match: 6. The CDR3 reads CASSARQGINEKLFF. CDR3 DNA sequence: TGTGCCAGCAGCGCCCGACAGGGGATAAATGAAAAACTGTTTTTT.

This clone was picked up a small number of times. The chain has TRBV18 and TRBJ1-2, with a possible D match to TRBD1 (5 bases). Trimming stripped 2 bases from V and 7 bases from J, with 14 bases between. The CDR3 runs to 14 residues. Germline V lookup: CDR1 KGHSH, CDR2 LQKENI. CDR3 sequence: CASSPAGLSGGYTF. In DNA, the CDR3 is TGTGCCAGCTCACCAGCGGGACTCAGCGGTGGCTACACCTTC.

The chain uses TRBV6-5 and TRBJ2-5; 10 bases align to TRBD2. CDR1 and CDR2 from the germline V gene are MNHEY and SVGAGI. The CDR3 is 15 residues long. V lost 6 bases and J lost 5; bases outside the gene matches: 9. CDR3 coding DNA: TGTGCCAGCAGCCCCCCAGCGGGAGGGTTGGAGACCCAGTACTTC. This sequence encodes CASSPPAGGLETQYF.

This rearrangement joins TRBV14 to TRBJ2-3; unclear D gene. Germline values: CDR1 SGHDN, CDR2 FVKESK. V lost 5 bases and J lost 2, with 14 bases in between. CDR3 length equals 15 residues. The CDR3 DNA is TGTGCCAGCAGCATCAACATCTTTGCCACAGATACGCAGTATTTT. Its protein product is CASSINIFATDTQYF.

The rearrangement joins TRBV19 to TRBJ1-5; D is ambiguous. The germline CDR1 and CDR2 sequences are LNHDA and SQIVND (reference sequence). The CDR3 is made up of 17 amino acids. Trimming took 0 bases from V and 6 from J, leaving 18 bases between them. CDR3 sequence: CASSIDLEVGYAQPQHF. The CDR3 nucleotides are TGTGCCAGTAGTATAGATCTGGAAGTGGGGTATGCTCAGCCCCAGCATTTT.

The CDR3 nucleotides are TGTGCCAGCAAACTAATTACAGCGAACACTGAAGCTTTCTTT. Its protein product is CASKLITANTEAFF. The chain employs TRBV28 and TRBJ1-1; D is unresolved. Trimming took 7 bases from V and 1 from J, leaving 13 bases between them. Per germline, CDR1 MDHEN and CDR2 SYDVKM. The CDR3 has 14 residues.

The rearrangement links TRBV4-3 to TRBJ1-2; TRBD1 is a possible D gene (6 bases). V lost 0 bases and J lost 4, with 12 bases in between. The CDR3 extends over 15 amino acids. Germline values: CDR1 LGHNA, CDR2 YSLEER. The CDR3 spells CASSQDHRVSYGYTF. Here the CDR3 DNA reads TGCGCCAGCAGCCAAGATCACAGGGTGTCCTATGGCTACACCTTC.

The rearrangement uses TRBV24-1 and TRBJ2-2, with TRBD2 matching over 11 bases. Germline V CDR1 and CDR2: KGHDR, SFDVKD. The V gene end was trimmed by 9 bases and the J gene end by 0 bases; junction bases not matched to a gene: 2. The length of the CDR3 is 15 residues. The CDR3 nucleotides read TGTGCCACCGGACTAGCGGGCACGAACACCGGGGAGCTGTTTTTT. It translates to CATGLAGTNTGELFF.

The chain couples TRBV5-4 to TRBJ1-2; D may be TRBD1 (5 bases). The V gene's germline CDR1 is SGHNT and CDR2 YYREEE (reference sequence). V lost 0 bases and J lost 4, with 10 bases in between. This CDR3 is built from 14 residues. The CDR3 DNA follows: TGTGCCAGCAGCTTGGGCACTGGGGGCTATGGCTACACCTTC. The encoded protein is CASSLGTGGYGYTF.

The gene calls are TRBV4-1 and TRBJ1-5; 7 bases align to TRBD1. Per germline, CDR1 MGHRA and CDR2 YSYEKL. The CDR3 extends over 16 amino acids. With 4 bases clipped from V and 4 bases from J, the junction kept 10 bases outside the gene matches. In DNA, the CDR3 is TGCGCCAGCAGCCCCGGAGGACAGGTGATGAATCAGCCCCAGCATTTT. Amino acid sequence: CASSPGGQVMNQPQHF.